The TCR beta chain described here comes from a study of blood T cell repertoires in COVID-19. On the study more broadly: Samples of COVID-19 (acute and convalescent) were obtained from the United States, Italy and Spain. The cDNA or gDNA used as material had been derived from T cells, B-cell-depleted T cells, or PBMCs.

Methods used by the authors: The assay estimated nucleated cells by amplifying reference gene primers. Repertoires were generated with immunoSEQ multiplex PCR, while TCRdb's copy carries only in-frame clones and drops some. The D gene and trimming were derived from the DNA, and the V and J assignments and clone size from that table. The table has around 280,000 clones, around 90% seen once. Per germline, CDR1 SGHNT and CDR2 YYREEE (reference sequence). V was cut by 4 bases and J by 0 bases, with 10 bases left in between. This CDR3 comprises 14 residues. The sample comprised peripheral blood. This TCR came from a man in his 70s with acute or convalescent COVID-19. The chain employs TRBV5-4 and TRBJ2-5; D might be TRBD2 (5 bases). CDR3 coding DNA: TGTGCCAGCAGCCCCCGGGGTAACCAAGAGACCCAGTACTTC. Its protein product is CASSPRGNQETQYF.